This TCR beta chain was obtained from a study of multiple sclerosis patients with progressive multifocal leukoencephalopathy. Regarding time point: time of PML onset. PML was diagnosed clinically and by MRI, then confirmed by JC virus DNA in cerebrospinal fluid. Every listed patient previously received interferon beta; all PML patients were women. Assay: immunoSEQ multiplex PCR; the TCRdb copy retains only in-frame clones and omits some. The sample records approximately 29,000 clones, more than 70% being singletons. This CDR3 contains 14 residues. Deletions cut 6 bases from V and 0 bases from J, with 8 bases between. CDR1 and CDR2 (germline): MNHEY, SVGAGI.

This receptor was identified in a young woman with progressive multifocal leukoencephalopathy. This rearrangement joins TRBV6-5 to TRBJ2-2; D possibly corresponds to TRBD1 (5 bases). Sequenced material: PBMCs, taken from a patient treated with natalizumab. CDR3: CASSRQPNTGELFF. As DNA, the CDR3 is TGTGCCAGCAGCCGACAGCCGAACACCGGGGAGCTGTTTTTT.